The 17 T cell receptor beta chains given below trace back to one sample, sequenced in a study of T cells of healthy individuals. In TCRdb, the 5' RACE reads were re-called with MiXCR into one record per CDR3 protein. Among 90,000 to 100,000 distinct CDR3 sequences listed, approximately 18% were seen once. These receptors originate from a human donor in good health.

In this sample, this clonotype turned up a few times. The rearrangement joins TRBV29-1 to TRBJ1-1; unclear D gene. The CDR3 covers 12 residues. Deletions cut 6 bases from V and 0 bases from J, with 8 bases between. The germline CDR1 and CDR2 sequences are SQVTM and ANQGSEA. CDR3 in amino acids: CSVGSVNTEAFF. For the CDR3, the DNA is TGCAGCGTAGGGTCCGTGAACACTGAAGCTTTCTTT.

This clonotype was counted only a few times. The CDR3 protein is CASTSTGDPYEQYF. The CDR3 nucleotides read TGTGCCAGCACCTCAACAGGGGACCCCTACGAGCAGTACTTC. The chain carries TRBV6-2 or TRBV6-3 and TRBJ2-7, with 7 bases matching TRBD1. CDR3 size: 14 residues. The V gene end was trimmed by 7 bases and the J gene end by 2 bases; junction bases not matched to a gene: 8. Germline V gene data show CDR1 as MNHEY and CDR2 as SVGEGT.

This clonotype was seen many times. The J gene is TRBJ1-3, the V gene TRBV20-1; tentative D call: TRBD1 (5 bases). Looked up from germline, CDR1 is DFQATT and CDR2 is SNEGSKA (reference sequence). The CDR3 is 14 residues long. Trimming removed 6 bases from V and 1 base from J, with 13 bases in between. CDR3 sequence (DNA): TGCAGTGCCCCAGGGCGGGGATCTGGAAACACCATATATTTT. This codes for CSAPGRGSGNTIYF.

This clonotype was detected many times. The chain joins TRBV10-3 to TRBJ2-5, with 7 bases fitting TRBD1. Germline V gives CDR1 ENHRY, CDR2 SYGVKD. The CDR3 runs to 14 residues. Losses at the gene ends were 4 bases for V and 4 bases for J; bases not matched to a gene: 6. CDR3 coding DNA: TGTGCCATCAGTGGACAGGGTCGGGGAGAGACCCAGTACTTC. Translated: CAISGQGRGETQYF.

DNA for the CDR3: TGTGCCAGCAGTCCTCTGAGCATTAACACTGAAGCTTTCTTT. This codes for CASSPLSINTEAFF. The chain recombines TRBV12-3 or TRBV12-4 with TRBJ1-1; D not certain. V lost 5 bases and J 2 bases, leaving 12 bases between the germline ends. The CDR3 length is 14 residues.

This chain joins TRBV12-3 or TRBV12-4 and TRBJ2-5; D gene ambiguous. There are 14 residues in the CDR3. V dropped 2 bases and J dropped 1 base, with 8 bases sitting between them. The CDR3 region is CASSLNSRQETQYF. The CDR3 coding sequence is TGTGCCAGCAGTTTAAACTCCCGCCAAGAGACCCAGTACTTC.

V is TRBV9 and J is TRBJ2-2; the match to TRBD2 covers 11 bases. The CDR3 runs to 18 residues. Germline assignment: CDR1 SGDLS and CDR2 YYNGEE. V was pared by 0 bases and J by 3 bases, with 7 bases of the junction left unmatched. Written as DNA, the CDR3 is TGTGCCAGCAGCGTAGGAAGTAGCGGGGGGGCCGACACCGGGGAGCTGTTTTTT. This codes for CASSVGSSGGADTGELFF.

This chain uses TRBV4-3 with TRBJ2-7, with D unresolved. The CDR3 loop spans 16 amino acids. CDR1 and CDR2 (germline): LGHNA, YSLEER. Trimming cost V 0 bases and J 2 bases, with 14 bases left between them. The CDR3 sequence: CASSQDMLSPAYEQYF. CDR3 DNA: TGCGCCAGCAGCCAAGATATGCTATCCCCAGCCTACGAGCAGTACTTC.

V is TRBV21-1 and J is TRBJ1-6; the table calls TRBD1, which could not be checked here. TRBV21-1 is annotated as a pseudogene. CDR3 size: 13 residues. CDR3 sequence reads: CAKATAGVGALHF. The CDR3 region has the DNA TGTGCCAAGGCTACGGCGGGGGTCGGGGCCCTCCACTTT.

This clonotype has a count of ten or more. This rearrangement joins TRBV6-6 to TRBJ1-5; 9 bases fit TRBD1. The CDR3 runs to 15 residues. The germline V gene encodes CDR1 MNHNY and CDR2 SVGAGI (reference sequence). V lost 6 bases, J lost 6 bases, and 9 bases stayed unmatched. The CDR3 bases are TGTGCCAGCAGCTCCGGGACAGGGAAGATTCAGCCCCAGCATTTT. Amino acid sequence: CASSSGTGKIQPQHF.

This clonotype was counted at least ten times. The J gene is TRBJ1-1, the V gene TRBV2; D is undetermined. The CDR3 has 15 residues. CDR1 SNHLY and CDR2 FYNNEI come from the germline V gene. V was trimmed by 3 bases and J by 0 bases, leaving 11 bases between them. Here the CDR3 reads CASSDNGPMNTEAFF. CDR3 nucleotide sequence: TGTGCCAGCAGTGACAATGGTCCCATGAACACTGAAGCTTTCTTT.

This clonotype came up a few times. The chain employs TRBV20-1 and TRBJ1-6, with a weak D call TRBD1 (6 bases). The CDR3 covers 16 residues. The V gene lost 2 bases and the J gene lost 8 bases, with 19 bases spanning the gap. Germline V gene data show CDR1 as DFQATT and CDR2 as SNEGSKA (reference sequence). The CDR3, as DNA: TGCAGTGCTAGAACCCCACAACAGGGTGGGGATTCACCCCTCCACTTT. It translates to CSARTPQQGGDSPLHF.

V usage is TRBV20-1 and J usage is TRBJ2-7, with 8 bases that match TRBD2. Germline trimming cut 2 bases from V and 4 bases from J; bases unmatched to any gene: 16. The CDR3 totals 17 residues. Per the germline V gene, CDR1 is DFQATT and CDR2 is SNEGSKA (reference sequence). As DNA, the CDR3 is TGCAGTGCTAGACCCCCCGGTAGCGGGGATTCACTTTACGAGCAGTACTTC. Protein sequence: CSARPPGSGDSLYEQYF.

This clonotype showed up many times. This sequence joins TRBV7-3 and TRBJ2-5; D not certain. Germline V gives CDR1 SGHTA, CDR2 FQGTGA. The CDR3 has 13 amino acids. V dropped 4 bases and J dropped 1 base, with 7 bases sitting between them. The chain's CDR3 is CASSSTLQETQYF. CDR3 bases: TGTGCCAGCAGCTCGACCCTCCAAGAGACCCAGTACTTC. The whole variable domain, remainder taken from reference TRBV7-3 and TRBJ2-5, is GAGVSQTPSNKVTEKGKYVELRCDPISGHTALYWYRQSLGQGPEFLIYFQGTGAADDSGLPNDRFFAVRPEGSVSTLKIQRTERGDSAVYLCASSSTLQETQYFGPGTRLLVL.

The J gene is TRBJ2-1, the V gene TRBV20-1; 12 bases match TRBD2. Trimming removed 5 bases from V and 6 bases from J; junction bases left unmatched: 8. The CDR3 has 15 residues. Germline CDR1 is DFQATT and CDR2 is SNEGSKA (reference sequence). CDR3 in amino acids: CSAPLAGGPSNEQFF. The CDR3 region has the DNA TGCAGTGCTCCCCTAGCGGGAGGGCCGAGCAATGAGCAGTTCTTC.

This clonotype was seen a handful of times. The chain couples TRBV20-1 to TRBJ2-7; a weak D match, TRBD1 (5 bases). CDR1 and CDR2 from the germline V gene are DFQATT and SNEGSKA (reference sequence). The CDR3 consists of 12 residues. Trimming stripped 3 bases from V and 5 bases from J, with 11 bases between. CDR3 amino acids: CSARPTANEQYF. DNA of the CDR3: TGCAGTGCTAGGCCGACAGCCAACGAGCAGTACTTC.

A remark on this clonotype: A read error may produce the germline difference seen at one junction end. The rearrangement uses TRBV15 and TRBJ1-2, with unresolved D. The germline V gene encodes CDR1 LNHNV and CDR2 YYDKDF (reference sequence). This CDR3 has 14 amino acids. CDR3 nucleotides: TGTGCCACCACCCAGTTACTTTCTAACTATGGCTACAACTTC. It translates to CATTQLLSNYGYNF.